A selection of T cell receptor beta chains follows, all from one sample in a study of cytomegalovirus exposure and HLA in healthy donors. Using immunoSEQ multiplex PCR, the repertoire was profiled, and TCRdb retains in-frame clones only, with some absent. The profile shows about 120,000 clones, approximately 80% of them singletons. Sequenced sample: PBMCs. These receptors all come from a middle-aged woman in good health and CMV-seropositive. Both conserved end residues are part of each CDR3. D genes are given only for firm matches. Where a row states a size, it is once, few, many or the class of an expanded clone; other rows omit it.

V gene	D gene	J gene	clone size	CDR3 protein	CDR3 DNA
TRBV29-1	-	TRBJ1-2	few	CSVESRGNYGYTF	TGCAGCGTTGAATCTCGAGGGAACTATGGCTACACCTTC
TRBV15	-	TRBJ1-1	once	CATSKGASLNTEAFF	TGTGCCACCAGCAAAGGGGCCTCATTGAACACTGAAGCTTTCTTT
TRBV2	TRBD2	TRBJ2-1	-	CASSEALRGGGTSYNEQFF	TGTGCCAGCAGTGAAGCGCTTCGGGGCGGGGGGACGTCCTACAATGAGCAGTTCTTC
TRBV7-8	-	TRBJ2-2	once	CASSDSSRTGELFF	TGTGCCAGCAGCGATAGTTCGCGGACCGGGGAGCTGTTTTTT
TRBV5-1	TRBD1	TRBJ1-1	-	CASSPARTGENTEAFF	TGCGCCAGCAGCCCCGCCAGGACAGGGGAGAACACTGAAGCTTTCTTT
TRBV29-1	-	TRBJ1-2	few	CSVGSGWDGYTF	TGCAGCGTTGGCTCAGGGTGGGATGGCTACACCTTC
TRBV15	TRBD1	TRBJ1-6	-	CATSRGTGGLSPLHF	TGTGCCACCAGCAGGGGGACAGGGGGGCTTTCACCCCTCCACTTT
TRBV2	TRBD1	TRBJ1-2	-	CARDGTGEHYGYTF	TGTGCCAGAGACGGGACAGGCGAACACTATGGCTACACCTTC
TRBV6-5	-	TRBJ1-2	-	CASSGGTNYGYTF	TGTGCCAGCAGTGGGGGCACTAACTATGGCTACACCTTC
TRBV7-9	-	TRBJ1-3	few	CASSDNRAGNTIYF	TGTGCCAGCAGCGACAACAGGGCAGGAAACACCATATATTTT
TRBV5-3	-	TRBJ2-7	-	CARSFDSSYEQYF	TGTGCCAGAAGCTTTGACAGTTCCTACGAGCAGTACTTC